This T cell receptor beta chain was found in a study of tumor and adjacent non-tumor tissue in lung cancer. Broader study findings: Top 100 clones took a larger repertoire share in normal lung.

This clonotype showed up many times. Its target is not known. This sample's RNA came from whole unsorted tissue. The CDR3 has 14 amino acids. CDR1 MDHEN and CDR2 SYDVKM come from the germline V gene. Deletions cut 5 bases from V and 5 bases from J, with 15 bases between. A modified ARM-PCR protocol with three rounds of nested PCR amplified TCRbeta. TCRdb re-analysed the multiplex PCR reads in MiXCR, keeping a single row per CDR3 protein. The sample carries 70,000 to 80,000 distinct CDR3 sequences, around 77% recorded once. This chain joins TRBV28 and TRBJ2-5; D unclear. The sequencing input was lung tumor tissue. The clonotype comes from a woman in her thirties or forties with non-small cell lung cancer. The CDR3 sequence: CASSRNGLWETQYF. The CDR3 DNA reads TGTGCCAGCAGTAGAAATGGGTTGTGGGAGACCCAGTACTTC.